This is a list of T cell receptor beta chains from one sample in a study of blood T cells in healthy people across ages. One entry per CDR3 protein results from TCRdb running MiXCR on the 5' RACE reads. The sample lists 850,000 to 1,300,000 distinct CDR3 sequences, under 45% occurring once. The material sequenced was blood. Receptor source: a woman between 55 and 75 years old in good health. Each CDR3 is given with its conserved first and last residue. The order of the fields is V gene, CDR3 protein.

V gene: TRBV27; CDR3 protein: CASSPRQGGPTNYGYTF
V gene: TRBV4-2; CDR3 protein: CASSHHLAGGPSTDTQYF
V gene: TRBV7-9; CDR3 protein: CASSLERARSTDTQYF
V gene: TRBV25-1; CDR3 protein: CASSEKGVGADTQYF
V gene: TRBV20-1; CDR3 protein: CSARGITKETQYF
V gene: TRBV28; CDR3 protein: CASSPGGSSEKLFF
V gene: TRBV13; CDR3 protein: CASHRYGYEQYF
V gene: TRBV20-1; CDR3 protein: CSARRGGIADTQYF
V gene: TRBV29-1; CDR3 protein: CSVSDGNEQFF
V gene: TRBV6-5; CDR3 protein: CASSYSEGSSYEQYF
V gene: TRBV6-5; CDR3 protein: CASSYTGTSTDTQYF
V gene: TRBV28; CDR3 protein: CASSLWPRGQGAGYNEQFF
V gene: TRBV7-9; CDR3 protein: CASSLGQGISGANVLTF
V gene: TRBV5-1; CDR3 protein: CASSLGTSNNEQFF
V gene: TRBV18; CDR3 protein: CASSQLGLAGLNTGELFF
V gene: TRBV10-3; CDR3 protein: CAISDRARTTEQYF
V gene: TRBV7-2; CDR3 protein: CASSFDRSDQPQHF
V gene: TRBV6-5; CDR3 protein: CASSYSGLAGGGFQETQYF
V gene: TRBV5-1; CDR3 protein: CASNKGQGETTIEQFF
V gene: TRBV7-6; CDR3 protein: CASSSIPPEGWETQYF
V gene: TRBV11-1; CDR3 protein: CASSFGFGGEQYF
V gene: TRBV7-2; CDR3 protein: CASSMRLAAFYERYF
V gene: TRBV20-1; CDR3 protein: CSAFGTGAEKLFF
V gene: TRBV10-3; CDR3 protein: CAISGGQANSYEQYF
V gene: TRBV2; CDR3 protein: CASSVDRGSGNEQYF
V gene: TRBV7-3; CDR3 protein: CASSSTRLPYNEQYF
V gene: TRBV11-1; CDR3 protein: CASTYRGEGAGELFF
V gene: TRBV7-2; CDR3 protein: CASSPPTSGVQYF
V gene: TRBV20-1; CDR3 protein: CSAGAREKLFF